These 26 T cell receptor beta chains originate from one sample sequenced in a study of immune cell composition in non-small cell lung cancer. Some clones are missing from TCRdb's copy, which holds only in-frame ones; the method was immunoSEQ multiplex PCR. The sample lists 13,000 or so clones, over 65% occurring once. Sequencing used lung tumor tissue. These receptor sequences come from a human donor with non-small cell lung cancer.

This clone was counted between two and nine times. The CDR3 region is CASSVGTAPGYTF. The CDR3 nucleotides are TGTGCCAGCAGCGTAGGGACAGCCCCCGGCTACACCTTC. The J gene is TRBJ1-2, the V gene TRBV9, with a weak D call TRBD1 (6 bases). Trimming stripped 0 bases from V and 8 bases from J, with 11 bases between. The CDR3 runs 13 residues. CDR1 is SGDLS, CDR2 YYNGEE, per germline.

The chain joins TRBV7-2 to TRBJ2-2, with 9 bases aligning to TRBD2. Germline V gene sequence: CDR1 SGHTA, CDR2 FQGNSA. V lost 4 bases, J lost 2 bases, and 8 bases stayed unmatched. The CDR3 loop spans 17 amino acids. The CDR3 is CASSSPRTSVNTGELFF. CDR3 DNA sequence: TGTGCCAGCAGCTCACCTCGGACTAGCGTAAACACCGGGGAGCTGTTTTTT.

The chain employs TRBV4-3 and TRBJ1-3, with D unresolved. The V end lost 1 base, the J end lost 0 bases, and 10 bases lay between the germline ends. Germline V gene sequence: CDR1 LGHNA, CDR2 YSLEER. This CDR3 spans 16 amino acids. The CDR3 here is CASSQGLQSSGNTIYF. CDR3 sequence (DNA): TGCGCCAGCAGCCAAGGACTACAGAGCTCTGGAAACACCATATATTTT.

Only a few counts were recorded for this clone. In DNA form, the CDR3 reads TGTGCCAGCACTGGAGGGGAGAACTATGGCTACACCTTC. Its translation is CASTGGENYGYTF. The rearrangement joins TRBV2 to TRBJ1-2; D is possibly TRBD1 (5 bases). Trimming cost V 7 bases and J 2 bases, with 11 bases left between them. Germline lookup yields CDR1 SNHLY and CDR2 FYNNEI. This CDR3 spans 13 amino acids.

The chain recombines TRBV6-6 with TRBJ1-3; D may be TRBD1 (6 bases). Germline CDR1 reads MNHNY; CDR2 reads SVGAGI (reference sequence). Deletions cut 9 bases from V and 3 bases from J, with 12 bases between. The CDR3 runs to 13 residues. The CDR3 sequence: CARFPTGGNTIYF. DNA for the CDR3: TGTGCCAGATTCCCGACAGGTGGAAACACCATATATTTT.

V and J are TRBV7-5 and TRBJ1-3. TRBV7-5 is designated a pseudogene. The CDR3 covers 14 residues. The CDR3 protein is CARTIRDSGNTIYF. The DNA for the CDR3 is TGTGCCAGAACCATCCGAGACTCTGGAAACACCATATATTTT.

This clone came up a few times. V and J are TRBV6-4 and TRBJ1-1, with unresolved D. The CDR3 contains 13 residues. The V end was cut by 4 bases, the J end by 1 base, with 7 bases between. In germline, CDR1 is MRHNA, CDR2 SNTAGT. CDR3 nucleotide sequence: TGTGCCAGCAGTGTTATGGCGAACACTGAAGCTTTCTTT. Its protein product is CASSVMANTEAFF.

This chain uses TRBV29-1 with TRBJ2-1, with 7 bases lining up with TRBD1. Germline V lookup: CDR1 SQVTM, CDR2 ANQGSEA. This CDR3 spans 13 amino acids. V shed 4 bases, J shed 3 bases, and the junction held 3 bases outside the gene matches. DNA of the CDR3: TGCAGCGTTGCTGGACAGGTCTACAATGAGCAGTTCTTC. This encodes CSVAGQVYNEQFF.

CDR3 protein: CASSLGASGSLRNEQFF. The CDR3, as DNA: TGTGCCAGCAGCTTGGGGGCTAGCGGGAGTTTGCGGAATGAGCAGTTCTTC. This chain links TRBV5-6 with TRBJ2-1; 10 bases match TRBD2. The CDR3 consists of 17 residues. J was trimmed by 7 bases and V by 0 bases; bases with no gene match: 10. Per the germline V gene, CDR1 is SGHDT and CDR2 is YYEEEE.

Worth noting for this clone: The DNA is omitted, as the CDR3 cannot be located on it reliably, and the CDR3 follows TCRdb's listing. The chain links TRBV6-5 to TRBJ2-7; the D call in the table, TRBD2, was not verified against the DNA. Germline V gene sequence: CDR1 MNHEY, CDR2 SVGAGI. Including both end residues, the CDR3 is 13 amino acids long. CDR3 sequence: CASSTSWSYEQYF.

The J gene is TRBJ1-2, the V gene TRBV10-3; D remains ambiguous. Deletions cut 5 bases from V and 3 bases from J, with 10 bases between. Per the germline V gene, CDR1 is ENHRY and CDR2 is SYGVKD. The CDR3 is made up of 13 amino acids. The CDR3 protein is CAISSVSDYGYTF. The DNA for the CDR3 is TGTGCCATCAGTTCCGTCAGTGACTATGGCTACACCTTC.

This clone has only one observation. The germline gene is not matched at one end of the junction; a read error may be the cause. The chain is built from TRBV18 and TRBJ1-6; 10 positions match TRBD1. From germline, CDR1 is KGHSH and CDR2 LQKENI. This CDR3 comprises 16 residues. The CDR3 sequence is CTSSPRQGASDSPLHF. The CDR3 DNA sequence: TGTACCAGCTCACCTAGACAGGGGGCGAGTGATTCACCCCTCCACTTT.

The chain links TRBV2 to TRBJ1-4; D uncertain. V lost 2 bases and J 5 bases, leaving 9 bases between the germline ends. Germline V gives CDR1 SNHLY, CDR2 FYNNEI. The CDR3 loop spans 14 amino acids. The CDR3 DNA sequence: TGTGCCAGCAGTGAACTGGGAGGGAATGAAAAACTGTTTTTT. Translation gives CASSELGGNEKLFF.

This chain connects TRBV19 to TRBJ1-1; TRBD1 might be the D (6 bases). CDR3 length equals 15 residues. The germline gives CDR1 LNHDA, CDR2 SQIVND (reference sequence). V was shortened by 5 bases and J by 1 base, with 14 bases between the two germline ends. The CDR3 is CASSSGRGGNTEAFF. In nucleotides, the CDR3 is TGTGCCAGTAGTTCGGGGAGGGGGGGGAACACTGAAGCTTTCTTT.

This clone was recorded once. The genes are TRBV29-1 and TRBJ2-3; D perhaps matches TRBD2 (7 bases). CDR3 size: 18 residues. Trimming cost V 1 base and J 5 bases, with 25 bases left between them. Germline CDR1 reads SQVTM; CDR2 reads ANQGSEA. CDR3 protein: CSVEGQVGGAVPEDTQYF. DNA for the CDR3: TGCAGCGTTGAAGGGCAGGTGGGGGGGGCAGTCCCCGAAGATACGCAGTATTTT.

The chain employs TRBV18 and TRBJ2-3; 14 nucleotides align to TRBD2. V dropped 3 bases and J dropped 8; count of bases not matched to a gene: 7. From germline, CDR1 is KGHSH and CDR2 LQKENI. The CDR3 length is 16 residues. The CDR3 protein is CASSPGLAGVLVTQYF. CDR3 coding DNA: TGTGCCAGCTCACCGGGACTAGCGGGAGTACTGGTTACGCAGTATTTT.

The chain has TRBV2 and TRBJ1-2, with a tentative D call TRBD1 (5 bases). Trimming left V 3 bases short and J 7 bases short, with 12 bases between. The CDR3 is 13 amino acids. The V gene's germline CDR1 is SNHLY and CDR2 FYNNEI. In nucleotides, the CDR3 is TGTGCCAGCAGTGACAGGGTCTCCTCTGGCTACACCTTC. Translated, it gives CASSDRVSSGYTF.

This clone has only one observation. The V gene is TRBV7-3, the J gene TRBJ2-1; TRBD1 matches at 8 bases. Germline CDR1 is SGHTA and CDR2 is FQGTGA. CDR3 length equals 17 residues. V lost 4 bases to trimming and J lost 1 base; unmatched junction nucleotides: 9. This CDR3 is CASSSTQGAGSYNEQFF. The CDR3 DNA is TGTGCCAGCAGCTCGACTCAGGGGGCGGGGTCCTACAATGAGCAGTTCTTC.

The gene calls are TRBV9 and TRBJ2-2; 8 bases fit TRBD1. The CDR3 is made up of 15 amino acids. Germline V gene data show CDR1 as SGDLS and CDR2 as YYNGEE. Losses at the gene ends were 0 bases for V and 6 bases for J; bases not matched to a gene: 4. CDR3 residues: CASSVGQGAAGELFF. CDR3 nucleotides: TGTGCCAGCAGCGTAGGCCAGGGGGCGGCCGGGGAGCTGTTTTTT.

In DNA form, the CDR3 reads TGTGCCAGCAGCTTAAGGGTACTAGCCAATTCACCCCTCCACTTT. It translates to CASSLRVLANSPLHF. The chain carries TRBV7-2 and TRBJ1-6, with D unresolved. Per the germline V gene, CDR1 is SGHTA and CDR2 is FQGNSA. V gave up 2 bases and J gave up 7 bases, with 12 bases separating them. The CDR3 is made up of 15 amino acids. Full variable domain (remainder filled in from reference TRBV7-2 and TRBJ1-6): GAGVSQSPSNKVTEKGKDVELRCDPISGHTALYWYRQSLGQGLEFLIYFQGNSAPDKSGLPSDRFSAERTGGSVSTLTIQRTQQEDSAVYLCASSLRVLANSPLHFGNGTRLTVT.

The CDR3 reads CASSLDPSGTQYF. The CDR3 DNA is TGTGCCAGCAGCTTAGACCCGAGCGGTACGCAGTATTTT. The V call is TRBV7-3, the J call TRBJ2-3; tentatively, D is TRBD2 (5 bases). Deletions cut 2 bases from V and 8 bases from J, with 11 bases between. The CDR3 extends over 13 amino acids. CDR1 SGHTA and CDR2 FQGTGA come from the germline V gene.

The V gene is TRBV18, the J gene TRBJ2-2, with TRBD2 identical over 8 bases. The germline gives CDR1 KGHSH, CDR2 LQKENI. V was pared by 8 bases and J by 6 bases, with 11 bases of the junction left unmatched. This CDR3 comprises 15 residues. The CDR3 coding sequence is TGTGCCAGCCCCGGGGCTAGCGGGCCTCCCGGGGAGCTGTTTTTT. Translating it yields CASPGASGPPGELFF.

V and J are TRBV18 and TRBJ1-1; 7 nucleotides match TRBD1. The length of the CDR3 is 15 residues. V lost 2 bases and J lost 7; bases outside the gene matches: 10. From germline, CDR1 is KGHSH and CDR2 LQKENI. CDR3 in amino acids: CASSPDLQGTVEAFF. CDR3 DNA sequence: TGTGCCAGCTCACCAGACTTACAGGGGACGGTTGAAGCTTTCTTT.

The CDR3 nucleotides read TGTGCCGCTAGCGGGGACTCCTTCGATACGCAGTATTTT. This sequence encodes CAASGDSFDTQYF. The chain links TRBV6-6 to TRBJ2-3, with 9 bases lining up with TRBD2. This CDR3 is built from 13 residues. Germline CDR1 and CDR2: MNHNY and SVGAGI (reference sequence). V shed 11 bases and J 6 bases; nucleotides not matched to a gene: 9.

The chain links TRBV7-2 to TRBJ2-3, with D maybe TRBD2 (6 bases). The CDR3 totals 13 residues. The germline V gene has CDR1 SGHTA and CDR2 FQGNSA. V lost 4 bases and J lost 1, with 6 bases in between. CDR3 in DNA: TGTGCCAGCAGCTCGGGGGGCACAGATACGCAGTATTTT. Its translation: CASSSGGTDTQYF.

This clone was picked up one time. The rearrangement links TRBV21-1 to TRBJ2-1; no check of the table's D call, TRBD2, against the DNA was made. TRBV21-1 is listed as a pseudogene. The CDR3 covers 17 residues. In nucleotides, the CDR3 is TGTGCCAGCAGCAAGGGTACTAGCGGGAGGGAGTGGAATGAGCAGTTCTTC. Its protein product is CASSKGTSGREWNEQFF.